This T cell receptor (beta chain) was identified during a study of T cell responses to AZD1222 COVID-19 vaccine. This table comes from immunoSEQ multiplex PCR, and its TCRdb copy is limited to in-frame clones, with some not included. Found here are some 130,000 clones, about nine tenths of them singletons; the top ten hold roughly 6.3%. The CDR3 runs 13 residues. CDR1 and CDR2 (germline): SGHDN, FVKESK. V was pared by 4 bases and J by 4 bases, with 3 bases of the junction left unmatched. The chain is built from TRBV14 and TRBJ2-5; 7 bases are shared with TRBD1. This TCR derives from an adult in good health. The sequencing used peripheral blood, collected on day 0 of AZD1222 vaccination. The CDR3 sequence: CASSLQGVETQYF. The CDR3 coding sequence is TGTGCCAGCAGCCTCCAGGGGGTAGAGACCCAGTACTTC.